Listed below are T cell receptor beta chains from one sample, sequenced in a study of HIV-infected patients and healthy controls. TCRdb reprocessed the 5' RACE reads with MiXCR, giving one entry per CDR3 protein. The sample lists over 15,000 distinct CDR3 sequences, around a tenth occurring once. Sequenced material: blood. The receptors here all came from an adult in good health. The CDR3 runs from the conserved cysteine through the conserved F or W. Fields, in order: clone size, J gene, V gene, D gene, CDR3 DNA, CDR3 protein. D genes are given only for firm matches. Not all rows give a size; the values are once, few, many and, for expanded clones, a class.

many | TRBJ2-3 | TRBV5-1 | TRBD2 | TGCGCCAGCAGCTTGAAGCGGGAGGAGAGGACCACAGATACGCAGTATTTT | CASSLKREERTTDTQYF
NA | TRBJ2-1 | TRBV6-2/TRBV6-3 | NA | TGTGCCAGCAGCTCCGACAGCCACAATGAGCAGTTCTTC | CASSSDSHNEQFF
NA | TRBJ2-2 | TRBV18 | NA | TGTGCCAGCTCACCAGTCCCGGGGGCGAACACCGGGGAGCTGTTTTTT | CASSPVPGANTGELFF
many | TRBJ2-5 | TRBV7-2 | NA | TGTGCCAGCAGCCGCGGAGCCCAAGAGACCCAGTACTTC | CASSRGAQETQYF
few | TRBJ1-5 | TRBV12-3/TRBV12-4 | NA | TGTGCCAGCAGTTTTTTTCAGGGGACTAGCAATCAGCCCCAGCATTTT | CASSFFQGTSNQPQHF
many | TRBJ2-5 | TRBV29-1 | NA | TGCAGCGTTGGTTCGAATACCCAAGAGACCCAGTACTTC | CSVGSNTQETQYF
many | TRBJ2-7 | TRBV20-1 | NA | TGCAGTGCTAATCTCGCAGCCTCCTCCTACGAGCAGTACTTC | CSANLAASSYEQYF
many | TRBJ2-1 | TRBV19 | TRBD1 | TGTGCCAGTAAACCCCCAGGGGGCCCCCGTGGAAATGAGCAGTTCTTC | CASKPPGGPRGNEQFF
many | TRBJ2-3 | TRBV20-1 | TRBD1 | TGCAGTGCTAAGGGACAGGGGGTAGATACGCAGTATTTT | CSAKGQGVDTQYF
medium-sized | TRBJ1-1 | TRBV4-1 | NA | TGCGCCAGCAGCCAAGATGGCAGGGACCCTGGGCGTGATACTGAAGCTTTCTTT | CASSQDGRDPGRDTEAFF
many | TRBJ2-7 | TRBV18 | TRBD2 | TGTGCCAGCTCACCAACCGGGACTAGCGGGAGCTACGAGCAGTACTTC | CASSPTGTSGSYEQYF
many | TRBJ2-3 | TRBV27 | NA | TGTGCCAGCAGTTTCTCTAGTCGGGATACGCAGTATTTT | CASSFSSRDTQYF
NA | TRBJ1-1 | TRBV25-1 | TRBD1 | TGTGCCAGCAGTTGGGGACAGGGGAGGAACACTGAAGCTTTCTTT | CASSWGQGRNTEAFF
many | TRBJ1-1 | TRBV19 | NA | TGTGCCAGTAGTATTTGGGGGGCGGAGGCTTTCTTT | CASSIWGAEAFF
NA | TRBJ2-3 | TRBV10-3 | NA | TGTGCCATCAGGCCCTCCGGGGGCACAGATACGCAGTATTTT | CAIRPSGGTDTQYF
NA | TRBJ2-1 | TRBV2 | NA | TGTGCCAGCAGTGAATATTTGGTGACTGCGCCCAAAAATGAGCAGTTCTTC | CASSEYLVTAPKNEQFF
many | TRBJ2-1 | TRBV7-9 | TRBD2 | TGTGCCAGCAACGAAGGACTAGCGGGAGGGGGGCCGGTCTTC | CASNEGLAGGGPVF
many | TRBJ2-5 | TRBV19 | NA | TGTGCCAGTAGCTTTCGGGAGAAGGAGACCCAGTACTTC | CASSFREKETQYF
many | TRBJ2-4 | TRBV7-2 | NA | TGTGCCAGCAGCGCATACCAGGGGGGCATTCAGTACTTC | CASSAYQGGIQYF
NA | TRBJ2-3 | TRBV30 | NA | TGTGCCTGGAGTCGAATCCTAGGGACAGATACGCAGTATTTT | CAWSRILGTDTQYF
NA | TRBJ1-1 | TRBV12-3/TRBV12-4 | NA | TGTGCCAGCAGTTTTACAGGGCTCAGGGCTGAAGCTTTCTTT | CASSFTGLRAEAFF
NA | TRBJ2-5 | TRBV11-2 | TRBD1 | TGTGCCAGCAGCCTGGACAGGGGGCCGCAAGAGACCCAGTACTTC | CASSLDRGPQETQYF
NA | TRBJ2-2 | TRBV19 | NA | TGTGCCTCAAGCCCTACGGAGGGGTGGTCCGGGGAGCTGTTTTTT | CASSPTEGWSGELFF
many | TRBJ2-6 | TRBV29-1 | TRBD1 | TGCAGCCCAAGTCGGGGGACGGGACAGGGCCTCTCTGGGGCCAACGTCCTGACTTTC | CSPSRGTGQGLSGANVLTF
few | TRBJ2-3 | TRBV4-3 | NA | TGCGCCAGCAGCCAAGACCCTCATTACACAGATACGCAGTATTTT | CASSQDPHYTDTQYF
medium-sized | TRBJ2-2 | TRBV7-2 | NA | TGTGCCAGCAGCTTAGGACAGACGAACACCGGGGAGCTGTTTTTT | CASSLGQTNTGELFF
many | TRBJ2-6 | TRBV30 | NA | TGTGCCTGGAGTGGGCTCAAAATTTGGGGCTCTGGGGCCAACGTCCTGACTTTC | CAWSGLKIWGSGANVLTF
few | TRBJ2-3 | TRBV7-9 | TRBD2 | TGTGCCAGCAGCTCTGTGGGACTAGCTACCCTCACAGATACGCAGTATTTT | CASSSVGLATLTDTQYF
many | TRBJ2-1 | TRBV29-1 | TRBD2 | TGCAGCGCCTTTACTAGCGGGGCACGCAATGAGCAGTTCTTC | CSAFTSGARNEQFF
NA | TRBJ1-5 | TRBV7-9 | NA | TGTGCCAGCAGCTTAGAAGGGGTTCAGCCCCAGCATTTT | CASSLEGVQPQHF
medium-sized | TRBJ2-3 | TRBV29-1 | TRBD2 | TGCAGCGTTTCCGGGACTAGCGGTACAAATACGCAGTATTTT | CSVSGTSGTNTQYF
many | TRBJ1-1 | TRBV29-1 | NA | TGCAGCGCATACAGGGAGAACACTGAAGCTTTCTTT | CSAYRENTEAFF
many | TRBJ2-7 | TRBV4-3 | NA | TGCGCCAGCAGCCAAGATTACAGGAGAATAAGCTCCTACGAGCAGTACTTC | CASSQDYRRISSYEQYF
few | TRBJ2-1 | TRBV15 | TRBD2 | TGTGCCACCAGCAGAGATATAGCGGGACCGATAAATGAGCAGTTCTTC | CATSRDIAGPINEQFF
many | TRBJ1-5 | TRBV24-1 | NA | TGTGCCACCAGTGCCCCAGGGGTCCCTCAGCCCCAGCATTTT | CATSAPGVPQPQHF
many | TRBJ2-3 | TRBV30 | NA | TGTGCCTGGGCGCCTGGCGGATTCACAGATACGCAGTATTTT | CAWAPGGFTDTQYF
many | TRBJ1-4 | TRBV20-1 | NA | TGCAGTGCCCCAAGGGCCAGCTCTCCGATGTTGGGACTGTTTTTT | CSAPRASSPMLGLFF
medium-sized | TRBJ2-6 | TRBV12-5 | NA | TGTGCTAGTGGTCCCCCGGTCTCTGGGGCCAACGTCCTGACTTTC | CASGPPVSGANVLTF
many | TRBJ1-5 | TRBV5-1 | TRBD1 | TGCGCCAGCAGCTTGGGAGACAGTACAGGGGGCAATCAGCCCCAGCATTTT | CASSLGDSTGGNQPQHF
many | TRBJ2-3 | TRBV29-1 | NA | TGCAGCGTCGCGGGGGCGCCTAGCACAGATACGCAGTATTTT | CSVAGAPSTDTQYF
few | TRBJ2-2 | TRBV5-1 | TRBD2 | TGCGCCAGCAGCTTGGGAGCTAGCGGGACCGGGGAGCTGTTTTTT | CASSLGASGTGELFF
many | TRBJ2-1 | TRBV27 | TRBD2 | TGTGCCAGCAGTTTACAGCGGGGTTCCTACAATGAGCAGTTCTTC | CASSLQRGSYNEQFF
NA | TRBJ2-2 | TRBV28 | NA | TGTGCCAGCCGCTATGCCGGGGTCACCGGGGAGCTGTTTTTT | CASRYAGVTGELFF
NA | TRBJ1-2 | TRBV29-1 | NA | TGCAGCGTTGGATCCCCTCTCTATGGCTACACCTTC | CSVGSPLYGYTF
few | TRBJ1-2 | TRBV30 | NA | TGTGCCGGCCGGGATATCTATGGCTACACCTTC | CAGRDIYGYTF
many | TRBJ2-5 | TRBV4-3 | NA | TGCGCCAGCAGCCAAGATACAGGGAAAGAGACCCAGTACTTC | CASSQDTGKETQYF
many | TRBJ2-2 | TRBV5-6 | TRBD2 | TGTGCCAGCAGCTTCTCCCAGACTAGCGGGGCGAACACCGGGGAGCTGTTTTTT | CASSFSQTSGANTGELFF
few | TRBJ1-1 | TRBV23-1 | NA | TGCGCCAGCCGAGGACCTTCGGAGAACACTGAAGCTTTCTTT | CASRGPSENTEAFF
many | TRBJ2-7 | TRBV28 | NA | TGTGCCAGCAGTCCCAGGAGTAGCGGCCCCTACGAGCAGTACTTC | CASSPRSSGPYEQYF
many | TRBJ2-1 | TRBV12-3/TRBV12-4 | NA | TGTGCCAGCAGGGAGAATGAGCAGTTCTTC | CASRENEQFF
many | TRBJ2-7 | TRBV5-1 | TRBD1 | TGCGCCAGCAGCCGGGACAGGGCAGACGAGCAGTACTTC | CASSRDRADEQYF
few | TRBJ2-5 | TRBV29-1 | TRBD1 | TGCAGCGTGCCCGGACAGGGGAGGCATGAGGAGACCCAGTACTTC | CSVPGQGRHEETQYF
NA | TRBJ2-3 | TRBV10-2 | TRBD2 | TGCGCCAGCAGTGAGATTTCGGGAGTGGCGGGAGGCAGCACAGATACGCAGTATTTT | CASSEISGVAGGSTDTQYF
few | TRBJ2-5 | TRBV30 | TRBD1 | TGTGCCTACAACAGGGGGCCGGGAGAGACCCAGTACTTC | CAYNRGPGETQYF
NA | TRBJ1-1 | TRBV16 | NA | TGTGCCAGCAGCCAATTGGACAGTAACACTGAAGCTTTCTTT | CASSQLDSNTEAFF
many | TRBJ2-6 | TRBV28 | TRBD1 | TGTGCCAGCAGTTCCTCCGACAGGGCCCCCCTCTCTGGGGCCAACGTCCTGACTTTC | CASSSSDRAPLSGANVLTF